The present T cell receptor (beta chain) was sequenced within a study of T-cell reconstitution after alpha-beta-depleted transplantation in children (TCRdb year 2016). About the full investigation: Using TCR repertoire profiling, the study quantitatively followed how T-cell immune reconstitution unfolded in children after TCRalphabeta/CD19-depleted allogeneic hematopoietic cell transplantation.

This clonotype occurred a few times. Its binding antigen is unknown. No base qualities exist here, and no much larger clone lies one base off it. The library was obtained by PCR. The sequencer was an Illumina HiSeq 2500. To normalize quantification of the TCRbeta repertoire, the TCR libraries were built with molecular barcoding that relied on unique molecular identifiers. Clones were called with MiXCR by TCRdb after fastp trimmed the public reads at Q25, and only in-frame beta chains were retained. Every distinct CDR3 protein forms one entry, paired with its most common genes and DNA. A total of approximately 590,000 distinct CDR3 sequences appear in this sample, roughly a tenth of them only once. The top ten clonotypes cover less than 5% of the sample. The sample in question was PBMCs from the stem cell graft donor, obtained from the stem cell graft. This clonotype was obtained from a human donor who donated a stem cell graft to a child with acute myeloid leukemia.

The DNA reads TGTGCCAGCACCCGGGGTCTAAGTCTAGCCGGGGAGCTGTTTTTT. This encodes CASTRGLSLAGELFF. The chain couples TRBV6-1 to TRBJ2-2; TRBD2 is a weak D gene call, 5 bases matching. The CDR3 goes from the cysteine to the phenylalanine over 15 residues. Only the CDR3 portion is preserved as DNA: 45 bases, with reading frame beginning at the first base. Taken from the germline V gene, the CDR1 and CDR2 loops are MNHNS and SASEGT. Trimming at the junction amounts to 7 bases on V and 6 bases on J, and the germline ends lie 18 bases apart.